Shown below are 28 T cell receptor beta chains from a single sample sequenced in a study of cytomegalovirus exposure and HLA in healthy donors (dated by TCRdb to about 2017). Library prep was done by the immunoSEQ multiplex PCR assay. The multiplex PCR relied on a mix of 60 forward primers for TCR Vbeta segments and 13 reverse primers for TCR Jbeta segments. The table comes from immuneACCESS by way of TCRdb, which keeps in-frame sequences with V and J called. Part of the clones is missing from these tables; in studies checked, under half for an unresolved V gene and the rest for unknown reasons. This sample has roughly 200,000 clones in its table, and around 80% of those were observed once. The ten largest clones take up approximately 3.7% of the sample. What was sequenced was PBMCs. These receptors originate from a woman aged 60-75 years in good health and CMV-seropositive.

The chain is built from TRBV9 and TRBJ1-1; the D is unclear. The germline gives CDR1 SGDLS, CDR2 YYNGEE. Between the trimmed V and J ends, which lost 3 bases and 1 base, there was a span of 10 bases. The CDR3 length is 14 residues. The CDR3, as DNA: TGTGCCAGCAGCGCCCACCCCAGGAACACTGAAGCTTTCTTT. The encoded protein is CASSAHPRNTEAFF.

The genes are TRBV11-1 and TRBJ1-3; D gene ambiguous. The CDR3 sequence is 15 residues long. The V gene's germline CDR1 is SGHAT and CDR2 FQDESV (reference sequence). Trimming removed 2 bases from V and 0 bases from J, with 8 bases in between. In nucleotides, the CDR3 is TGTGCCAGCAGCTTAATGGGGAGCTCTGGAAACACCATATATTTT. It codes for CASSLMGSSGNTIYF.

The chain joins TRBV2 to TRBJ2-7, with 7 bases lining up with TRBD1. V shed 6 bases, J shed 3 bases, and the junction held 11 bases outside the gene matches. Per the germline V gene, CDR1 is SNHLY and CDR2 is FYNNEI. The CDR3 totals 15 residues. The CDR3 nucleotides read TGTGCCAGCAGCCCGATCCGGGACAGAGGCTACGAGCAGTACTTC. Encoded protein: CASSPIRDRGYEQYF.

The genes are TRBV4-1 and TRBJ1-1, with D maybe TRBD1 (6 bases). Germline V gives CDR1 MGHRA, CDR2 YSYEKL. The CDR3 extends over 15 amino acids. The V end lost 3 bases, the J end lost 4 bases, and 15 bases lay between the germline ends. The CDR3 spells CASSQHRVYPTEAFF. For the CDR3, the DNA is TGCGCCAGCAGCCAGCACAGGGTTTATCCCACTGAAGCTTTCTTT.

This clone was detected only a few times. The rearrangement joins TRBV6-1 to TRBJ1-5, with 7 bases lining up with TRBD1. The germline V gene has CDR1 MNHNS and CDR2 SASEGT. CDR3 length equals 14 residues. The V and J ends lost 8 bases and 2 bases, in that order; junction bases with no gene match: 6. The CDR3 region has the DNA TGTGCCAGCGACAGGGTTTTTGGCAATCAGCCCCAGCATTTT. The encoded protein is CASDRVFGNQPQHF.

This chain uses TRBV7-8 with TRBJ1-6; 10 bases agree with TRBD1. V shed 4 bases, J shed 1 base, and the junction held 7 bases outside the gene matches. CDR3 size: 18 residues. Looked up from germline, CDR1 is SGHVS and CDR2 is FQNEAQ. CDR3 coding DNA: TGTGCCAGCAGCTCAAGACAGGGGGCAGGATCCTATAATTCACCCCTCCACTTT. Its translation is CASSSRQGAGSYNSPLHF.

The CDR3: CASQSGTSGYNEQFF. The DNA of the CDR3 is TGTGCCAGCCAGTCTGGGACTAGCGGTTACAATGAGCAGTTCTTC. The gene calls are TRBV28 and TRBJ2-1, with 11 bases aligning to TRBD2. V shed 8 bases and J 4 bases; nucleotides not matched to a gene: 7. The V gene's germline CDR1 is MDHEN and CDR2 SYDVKM. This CDR3 comprises 15 residues.

This chain joins TRBV7-2 and TRBJ1-3, with D unclear. V was pared by 2 bases and J by 8 bases, with 13 bases between. CDR3 length: 14 amino acids. Germline values: CDR1 SGHTA, CDR2 FQGNSA. The CDR3 region is CASSLKPLRDTIYF. CDR3 nucleotides: TGTGCCAGCAGCTTAAAACCCCTTCGGGACACCATATATTTT.

This chain uses TRBV5-1 with TRBJ1-1; a possible D gene is TRBD1 (5 bases). Germline-derived CDR1 and CDR2 are SGHRS and YFSETQ. This CDR3 has 14 amino acids. V gave up 2 bases and J gave up 2 bases, with 10 bases separating them. DNA of the CDR3: TGCGCCAGCAGCTTAGGGGAGGGAAACACTGAAGCTTTCTTT. Translation: CASSLGEGNTEAFF.

CDR3 DNA: TGTGCCAGCAGCGTAGACCCGGACAGGGTGAACACTGAAGCTTTCTTT. Translation gives CASSVDPDRVNTEAFF. The chain links TRBV9 to TRBJ1-1; 8 nucleotides align to TRBD1. V lost 0 bases and J lost 0; bases outside the gene matches: 4. The CDR3 runs to 16 residues. The germline V gene has CDR1 SGDLS and CDR2 YYNGEE. Variable domain in full (rest from reference TRBV9 and TRBJ1-1): DSGVTQTPKHLITATGQRVTLRCSPRSGDLSVYWYQQSLDQGLQFLIQYYNGEERAKGNILERFSAQQFPDLHSELNLSSLELGDSALYFCASSVDPDRVNTEAFFGQGTRLTVV.

J is TRBJ1-5 and V is TRBV11-3, with TRBD1 as a possible D gene (5 bases). V lost 5 bases, J lost 3 bases, and 29 bases lay in between. Germline assignment: CDR1 SGHNT and CDR2 YENEEA. The CDR3 runs 20 residues. The CDR3 nucleotides read TGTGCCAGCAGCCCCCCCGGGGCGGGGGACTCCAGGCCCCACAATCAGCCCCAGCATTTT. It codes for CASSPPGAGDSRPHNQPQHF.

The V gene is TRBV2, the J gene TRBJ1-2; D gene unclear. This CDR3 contains 13 residues. V dropped 7 bases and J dropped 4 bases, with 13 bases sitting between them. Germline V gene sequence: CDR1 SNHLY, CDR2 FYNNEI. The CDR3 DNA reads as TGTGCCAGCACCACCCTGGGCAGCTATGGCTACACCTTC. This gives the protein CASTTLGSYGYTF.

This clone is a singleton in its sample. The chain links TRBV7-2 to TRBJ1-1; the match to TRBD1 covers 10 bases. The CDR3 is 16 amino acids. Per the germline V gene, CDR1 is SGHTA and CDR2 is FQGNSA. V lost 1 base and J lost 4; bases outside the gene matches: 6. The CDR3 DNA reads as TGTGCCAGCAGCTTAGGGGGACAGGGGATGGCCACTGAAGCTTTCTTT. As protein: CASSLGGQGMATEAFF. Full variable domain (rest looked up from reference TRBV7-2 and TRBJ1-1): GAGVSQSPSNKVTEKGKDVELRCDPISGHTALYWYRQSLGQGLEFLIYFQGNSAPDKSGLPSDRFSAERTGGSVSTLTIQRTQQEDSAVYLCASSLGGQGMATEAFFGQGTRLTVV.

The CDR3 is CASSLGQGPYGYTF. As DNA, the CDR3 is TGTGCCAGCAGTTTGGGACAGGGTCCTTATGGCTACACCTTC. The J gene is TRBJ1-2, the V gene TRBV27, with 9 bases identical to TRBD1. Trimming removed 3 bases from V and 5 bases from J; junction bases left unmatched: 4. The germline V gene encodes CDR1 MNHEY and CDR2 SMNVEV (reference sequence). This CDR3 is 14 amino acids long.

This clone appeared once. This chain connects TRBV28 to TRBJ2-5, with D tentatively TRBD1 (6 bases). V was clipped by 8 bases and J by 5 bases, with 12 bases between them. The CDR3 extends over 12 amino acids. The germline CDR1 and CDR2 sequences are MDHEN and SYDVKM. The CDR3 sequence: CASVGQRETQYF. The CDR3 nucleotides are TGTGCCAGCGTCGGACAGCGGGAGACCCAGTACTTC.

The chain joins TRBV9 to TRBJ2-7; TRBD1 aligns across 7 bases. Trimming cost V 3 bases and J 2 bases; bases outside gene matches: 2. The CDR3 consists of 13 residues. The germline V gene encodes CDR1 SGDLS and CDR2 YYNGEE. The CDR3 reads CASSATGAYEQYF. The CDR3 coding sequence is TGTGCCAGCAGCGCCACAGGGGCCTACGAGCAGTACTTC.

The chain joins TRBV15 to TRBJ2-5; 7 nucleotides match TRBD1. The CDR3 extends over 15 amino acids. After removal of 2 bases from V and 4 bases from J, the junction contained 7 bases not matched to a gene. Germline values: CDR1 LNHNV, CDR2 YYDKDF (reference sequence). CDR3 coding DNA: TGTGCCACCAGCAGACCGGGACAGTCCTCAGAGACCCAGTACTTC. It yields the protein CATSRPGQSSETQYF.

This chain connects TRBV4-2 to TRBJ2-4; a weak D match, TRBD1 (6 bases). The CDR3 spans 15 residues. V was cut by 0 bases and J by 5 bases, with 11 bases left in between. CDR1 and CDR2 from the germline V gene are LGHNA and YNFKEQ. The CDR3 sequence is CASSQDEDRENIQYF. In DNA, the CDR3 is TGTGCCAGCAGCCAAGATGAGGACAGAGAAAACATTCAGTACTTC.

The gene calls are TRBV4-3 and TRBJ2-3; 12 nucleotides align to TRBD2. CDR1 LGHNA and CDR2 YSLEER come from the germline V gene. This CDR3 is built from 17 residues. Trimming cost V 0 bases and J 2 bases; bases outside gene matches: 3. Here the CDR3 DNA reads TGCGCCAGCAGCCAAGATCCTAGCGGGGGGGTCACAGATACGCAGTATTTT. Translation gives CASSQDPSGGVTDTQYF.

The gene calls are TRBV29-1 and TRBJ1-2, with 8 bases lining up with TRBD1. CDR3 length equals 12 residues. The trim removed 8 bases at V and 6 bases at J, leaving 8 bases unmatched. Germline CDR1 SQVTM, CDR2 ANQGSEA. The CDR3 sequence is CSSIGQGDGYTF. Written as DNA, the CDR3 is TGCAGCTCAATCGGACAGGGCGATGGCTACACCTTC.

This clone was observed a few times. The chain uses TRBV28 and TRBJ2-2; 9 bases map to TRBD1. The germline CDR1 and CDR2 sequences are MDHEN and SYDVKM. After removal of 6 bases from V and 5 bases from J, the junction contained 7 bases not matched to a gene. The CDR3 consists of 15 residues. The CDR3 region has the DNA TGTGCCAGCAGCTCGTGGGACAGGGATACCGGGGAGCTGTTTTTT. Translation: CASSSWDRDTGELFF. Based on the CDR3 plus reference TRBV28 and TRBJ2-2, the full variable domain is DVKVTQSSRYLVKRTGEKVFLECVQDMDHENMFWYRQDPGLGLRLIYFSYDVKMKEKGDIPEGYSVSREKKERFSLILESASTNQTSMYLCASSSWDRDTGELFFGEGSRLTVL.

This chain links TRBV6-5 with TRBJ2-7; TRBD1 agrees at 9 bases. Germline trimming cut 8 bases from V and 4 bases from J; bases unmatched to any gene: 12. CDR1 is MNHEY, CDR2 SVGAGI, per germline. The CDR3 consists of 15 residues. The CDR3 loop reads CASSRTGTGTYEQYF. In DNA form, the CDR3 reads TGTGCCAGCTCCCGGACCGGGACAGGGACTTACGAGCAGTACTTC.

The chain employs TRBV4-2 and TRBJ2-2, with D tentatively TRBD1 (6 bases). The germline V gene has CDR1 LGHNA and CDR2 YNFKEQ. Trimming stripped 0 bases from V and 4 bases from J, with 12 bases between. The CDR3 contains 16 residues. CDR3 protein: CASSQEMGARTGELFF. For the CDR3, the DNA is TGTGCCAGCAGCCAAGAAATGGGGGCCCGCACCGGGGAGCTGTTTTTT.

V gene TRBV5-1 combines with J gene TRBJ1-1; TRBD1 matches 7 bases. The length of the CDR3 is 15 residues. The germline V gene has CDR1 SGHRS and CDR2 YFSETQ. Trimming cost V 2 bases and J 0 bases; bases outside gene matches: 4. The CDR3 region has the DNA TGCGCCAGCAGCTTAACAGGGGTGTTGAACACTGAAGCTTTCTTT. Translated: CASSLTGVLNTEAFF.

The V gene is TRBV27, the J gene TRBJ2-5; 8 bases are shared with TRBD1. This CDR3 contains 14 residues. The germline V gene has CDR1 MNHEY and CDR2 SMNVEV (reference sequence). V was pared by 7 bases and J by 6 bases, with 10 bases of the junction left unmatched. Written as DNA, the CDR3 is TGTGCCAGCACCCCCCGACAGGGGACGCAGACCCAGTACTTC. Its translation is CASTPRQGTQTQYF.

The chain joins TRBV13 to TRBJ1-2, with TRBD1 as a possible D gene (5 bases). With 7 bases removed from V and 8 bases from J, the gap between germline ends came to 23 bases. The CDR3 spans 15 residues. Germline loops: CDR1 PRHDT, CDR2 FYEKMQ (reference sequence). The CDR3 sequence is CASTSPRGRAGGYTF. CDR3 sequence (DNA): TGTGCCAGCACCTCCCCCCGGGGGAGGGCCGGGGGCTACACCTTC.

This clone has only a few counts. This chain links TRBV9 with TRBJ2-3, with 9 bases aligning to TRBD1. The CDR3 is 15 amino acids. J gave up 2 bases and V 6 bases, and 7 bases lay outside the gene matches. CDR1 and CDR2 from the germline V gene are SGDLS and YYNGEE. This chain's CDR3 is CASTPGDRDTDTQYF. CDR3 DNA sequence: TGTGCCAGCACCCCTGGGGACAGGGACACAGATACGCAGTATTTT.

V usage is TRBV6-5 and J usage is TRBJ2-5; 10 nucleotides line up with TRBD2. The length of the CDR3 is 14 residues. Trimming cost V 5 bases and J 5 bases; bases outside gene matches: 5. Germline CDR1 and CDR2: MNHEY and SVGAGI. CDR3 amino acids: CASSRLAGDETQYF. CDR3 DNA: TGTGCCAGCAGTCGGCTAGCGGGGGACGAGACCCAGTACTTC.